This TCR beta chain comes out of a study of beta chain features in type 1 diabetes. Findings and limits, study-wide: Possible PCR preference for shorter templates applied equally to patients and controls. An over-representation of cells with high TCR expression could result from cDNA sequencing.

The ends lost 4 bases at V and 1 base at J; junction bases unmatched: 0. Germline V lookup: CDR1 SQVTM, CDR2 ANQGSEA. The CDR3 is 12 amino acids. Worth noting for this clone: What it binds is not known.

By way of CD45RO/CCR7/CD25/CD127/CD95/CD27, the CD4+ regulatory, stem cell-like memory, central memory and naive cells were sorted. Expressed TCRB transcripts were sequenced because the entire RNA isolate underwent reverse transcription. The assay was immunoSEQ multiplex PCR, and TCRdb's table has in-frame clones only and misses some. The sample has some 150,000 clones, roughly 10% seen once. V is TRBV29-1 and J is TRBJ1-1; TRBD1 matches 7 bases. Sequenced: central memory CD4+ T cells from blood. This sequence originates from a man between 18 and 35 years old in good health. The CDR3 DNA is TGCAGCGTTGGGGACAGGAACACTGAAGCTTTCTTT. Its translation is CSVGDRNTEAFF.